The 18 T cell receptor beta chains presented below share a single source sample, sequenced in a study of T cell changes during pregnancy in multiple sclerosis. Generated by immunoSEQ multiplex PCR, the TCRdb table keeps only in-frame clones and is missing some. This sample has just under 50,000 clones; roughly 94% occur once, and the top ten carry less than 0.4%. This sample comprised CD4+ T cells from peripheral blood mononuclear cells, obtained in the third trimester of pregnancy. The receptors here all came from a female donor with multiple sclerosis, enrolled in a pregnancy study.

The V gene is TRBV2, the J gene TRBJ1-1, with D possibly matching TRBD1 (5 bases). The CDR3 is 20 amino acids. Germline CDR1 and CDR2: SNHLY and FYNNEI. V gave up 7 bases and J gave up 2 bases, with 32 bases separating them. For the CDR3, the DNA is TGTGCCAGCACGGGGGGACGGGCCAAAGGGCCGGCCCCCCTCAACACTGAAGCTTTCTTT. It translates to CASTGGRAKGPAPLNTEAFF.

The rearrangement links TRBV4-1 to TRBJ2-1; 7 nucleotides align to TRBD1. V lost 4 bases to trimming and J lost 4 bases; unmatched junction nucleotides: 13. The CDR3 runs to 17 residues. CDR1 is MGHRA, CDR2 YSYEKL, per germline. CDR3 sequence: CASSRELTGWGYNEQFF. CDR3 DNA: TGCGCCAGCAGCCGAGAGCTGACAGGGTGGGGTTACAATGAGCAGTTCTTC.

This clone was counted between two and nine times. The V gene is TRBV30, the J gene TRBJ2-4; TRBD2 might be the D (7 bases). CDR1 is GTSNPN and CDR2 is SVGIG in the germline V gene (reference sequence). The length of the CDR3 is 15 residues. The V end was cut by 2 bases, the J end by 0 bases, with 11 bases between. The CDR3 sequence: CAWSKGGLAKNIQYF. For the CDR3, the DNA is TGTGCCTGGAGTAAGGGGGGGCTAGCCAAAAACATTCAGTACTTC.

The CDR3 sequence: CASRLVSSGANVLTF. Here the CDR3 DNA reads TGCGCCAGCAGACTCGTGTCCTCTGGGGCCAACGTCCTGACTTTC. This chain connects TRBV5-1 to TRBJ2-6; no clear D. V was clipped by 5 bases and J by 0 bases, with 9 bases between them. Germline values: CDR1 SGHRS, CDR2 YFSETQ. CDR3 length: 15 residues.

CDR3 coding DNA: TGTGCCAGCAGCTTAACTAGCGGGGTCTACGAGCAGTACTTC. Its protein product is CASSLTSGVYEQYF. This chain joins TRBV7-2 and TRBJ2-7; 10 nucleotides line up with TRBD2. The germline CDR1 and CDR2 sequences are SGHTA and FQGNSA. The CDR3 has 14 amino acids. The J segment lost 3 bases and the V segment lost 2 bases, leaving 1 base of the junction unmatched.

V gene TRBV7-9 combines with J gene TRBJ2-7; 10 bases map to TRBD2. The V and J ends lost 1 base and 2 bases, in that order; junction bases with no gene match: 5. The CDR3 spans 16 residues. The V gene's germline CDR1 is SEHNR and CDR2 FQNEAQ (reference sequence). The CDR3 DNA is TGTGCCAGCAGCTTAGGTCTAGCGGGGGAACCCTACGAGCAGTACTTC. Amino acid sequence: CASSLGLAGEPYEQYF. The complete variable domain, with remaining parts taken from reference TRBV7-9 and TRBJ2-7, reads DTGVSQNPRHKITKRGQNVTFRCDPISEHNRLYWYRQTLGQGPEFLTYFQNEAQLEKSRLLSDRFSAERPKGSFSTLEIQRTEQGDSAMYLCASSLGLAGEPYEQYFGPGTRLTVT.

J is TRBJ2-3 and V is TRBV19; 12 bases are a match to TRBD2. CDR1 is LNHDA and CDR2 is SQIVND in the germline V gene (reference sequence). After removal of 3 bases from V and 2 bases from J, the junction contained 3 bases not matched to a gene. This CDR3 has 16 residues. The CDR3: CASSIGLAGYTDTQYF. The CDR3 DNA reads as TGTGCCAGTAGTATCGGACTAGCGGGGTACACAGATACGCAGTATTTT.

The chain carries TRBV27 and TRBJ1-2, with D maybe TRBD1 (5 bases). The CDR3 loop spans 14 amino acids. The germline CDR1 and CDR2 sequences are MNHEY and SMNVEV (reference sequence). V was pared by 2 bases and J by 2 bases, with 9 bases between. The CDR3 DNA follows: TGTGCCAGCAGTTTAGCCAGGGCGAACTATGGCTACACCTTC. Amino acids: CASSLARANYGYTF.

This clone was counted a few times. The chain is built from TRBV2 and TRBJ1-1; TRBD1 might be the D (6 bases). This CDR3 spans 17 amino acids. The germline gives CDR1 SNHLY, CDR2 FYNNEI. Trimming left V 1 base short and J 4 bases short, with 19 bases between. In DNA, the CDR3 is TGTGCCAGCAGTGAAGTGGGCAGGGGATTATTGAGCACTGAAGCTTTCTTT. It yields the protein CASSEVGRGLLSTEAFF.

This sequence joins TRBV29-1 and TRBJ2-2; TRBD2 agrees at 11 bases. The CDR3 is 13 amino acids. The V gene's germline CDR1 is SQVTM and CDR2 ANQGSEA. The CDR3 sequence is CSTSGRGTGELFF. The CDR3 region has the DNA TGCAGTACTAGCGGGAGAGGCACCGGGGAGCTGTTTTTT.

The chain combines TRBV7-6 with TRBJ2-3, with TRBD2 matching over 9 bases. The germline gives CDR1 SGHVS, CDR2 FNYEAQ. This CDR3 contains 16 residues. V dropped 2 bases and J dropped 1; count of bases not matched to a gene: 4. The CDR3 protein is CASSLRVAGGTDTQYF. Here the CDR3 DNA reads TGTGCCAGCAGCTTAAGGGTAGCGGGGGGCACAGATACGCAGTATTTT. Using reference TRBV7-6 and TRBJ2-3 for the parts outside the CDR3, the full variable domain is GAGVSQSPRYKVTKRGQDVALRCDPISGHVSLYWYRQALGQGPEFLTYFNYEAQQDKSGLPNDRFSAERPEGSISTLTIQRTEQRDSAMYRCASSLRVAGGTDTQYFGPGTRLTVL.

This rearrangement joins TRBV11-3 to TRBJ2-1, with 9 bases that match TRBD2. With V trimmed by 5 bases and J by 9 bases, 11 bases remained unmatched. The CDR3 is made up of 15 amino acids. Germline CDR1 and CDR2: SGHNT and YENEEA. The CDR3 region has the DNA TGTGCCAGCAGCCGGGCGGGAGGGTTCTCGGGTGAGCAGTTCTTC. It codes for CASSRAGGFSGEQFF.

The chain carries TRBV11-3 and TRBJ2-7; 8 bases agree with TRBD1. The CDR3 spans 16 residues. Per germline, CDR1 SGHNT and CDR2 YENEEA. The junction had 9 bases not matched to a gene; V was cut back by 4 bases and J by 1 base. CDR3: CASSSRRTGPSYEQYF. The CDR3 DNA follows: TGTGCCAGCAGCTCACGGAGGACAGGGCCTTCCTACGAGCAGTACTTC.

The chain couples TRBV28 to TRBJ1-4, with 8 bases fitting TRBD1. This CDR3 spans 15 amino acids. CDR1 and CDR2 from the germline V gene are MDHEN and SYDVKM. The ends lost 6 bases at V and 8 bases at J; junction bases unmatched: 11. The CDR3 loop reads CASSLTGQGREKLFF. CDR3 nucleotide sequence: TGTGCCAGCAGCCTCACCGGACAGGGTAGAGAAAAACTGTTTTTT. The whole variable domain, remainder taken from reference TRBV28 and TRBJ1-4, is DVKVTQSSRYLVKRTGEKVFLECVQDMDHENMFWYRQDPGLGLRLIYFSYDVKMKEKGDIPEGYSVSREKKERFSLILESASTNQTSMYLCASSLTGQGREKLFFGSGTQLSVL.

The V and J genes are TRBV21-1 and TRBJ1-1; TRBD1 is the table's D call and was not checked against the DNA. TRBV21-1 is reported as a pseudogene. This CDR3 region has 17 residues. This CDR3 reads CASSNPRPGSANTEAFF. The CDR3 nucleotides read TGTGCCAGCAGCAACCCTAGGCCAGGGTCAGCGAACACTGAAGCTTTCTTT.

This chain links TRBV5-6 with TRBJ2-1, with TRBD1 matching over 8 bases. CDR3 length: 15 amino acids. Germline V gene lookup returns CDR1 SGHDT and CDR2 YYEEEE. Losses at the gene ends were 5 bases for V and 2 bases for J; bases not matched to a gene: 6. The CDR3 DNA reads TGTGCCAGCAGAGAGCAGGGGGCGGCCTACAATGAGCAGTTCTTC. Protein: CASREQGAAYNEQFF.

The J gene is TRBJ2-7, the V gene TRBV27; the match to TRBD2 covers 14 bases. Germline trimming cut 6 bases from V and 9 bases from J; bases unmatched to any gene: 22. The CDR3 length is 19 residues. Per germline, CDR1 MNHEY and CDR2 SMNVEV (reference sequence). The CDR3 sequence is CASSPGTARGGTSGSGQYF. The CDR3 nucleotides read TGTGCCAGCAGCCCTGGGACGGCGCGAGGCGGGACTAGCGGGAGTGGGCAGTACTTC.

V usage is TRBV9 and J usage is TRBJ2-7; TRBD2 aligns across 10 bases. Per the germline V gene, CDR1 is SGDLS and CDR2 is YYNGEE. Unmatched junction bases numbered 3, after V lost 0 bases and J lost 3 bases. The CDR3 spans 15 residues. CDR3 amino acids: CASSVASGGVYEQYF. In DNA, the CDR3 is TGTGCCAGCAGCGTAGCCAGCGGGGGGGTCTACGAGCAGTACTTC.